The 17 T cell receptor beta chains reported below all come from one sample, sequenced in a study of prognosis after radiotherapy for stage I lung cancer. Genomic DNA served as the source from which two-round multiplex PCR generated TCR beta CDR3 amplicons. Round-one PCR had primers specific to each TRBV and TRBJ gene. MiXCR, run by TCRdb on the multiplex PCR reads, gives a single entry per CDR3 protein. The sample includes 25,000 to 30,000 distinct CDR3 sequences, approximately 44% of them seen just once. The specimen comprised PBMCs, sampled before or after stereotactic body radiation therapy (not recorded which). The source is a donor older than 45 with non-small cell lung cancer.

This clonotype has ten or more counts. The chain is built from TRBV27 and TRBJ2-5, with 8 bases lining up with TRBD2. V shed 5 bases and J 9 bases; nucleotides not matched to a gene: 2. The germline gives CDR1 MNHEY, CDR2 SMNVEV (reference sequence). The CDR3 extends over 11 amino acids. In DNA, the CDR3 is TGTGCCAGCAGTCGGGGGGGGTCCCAGTACTTC. This translates into CASSRGGSQYF.

This clonotype was picked up many times. J is TRBJ2-7 and V is TRBV30, with 10 bases identical to TRBD1. With V trimmed by 2 bases and J by 5 bases, 12 bases remained unmatched. CDR1 and CDR2 (germline): GTSNPN, SVGIG (reference sequence). This CDR3 comprises 16 residues. The DNA of the CDR3 is TGTGCCTGGAGTCACGGTGTCGGGACAGGGGATCACGAGCAGTACTTC. Translation: CAWSHGVGTGDHEQYF.

As concerns this clonotype: A single base separates this from a much larger clone, so it may be a read error. The chain couples TRBV6-9 to TRBJ2-5, with 7 bases matching TRBD1. CDR1 and CDR2 from the germline V gene are MNHGY and SVAAGI. Losses at the gene ends were 3 bases for V and 4 bases for J; bases not matched to a gene: 14. CDR3 length equals 17 residues. For the CDR3, the DNA is TGTGCCAGCAGTTACCATATATCGGACAGGTTGGGAGAGACCCAGTACTTC. Amino acid sequence: CASSYHISDRLGETQYF.

This clonotype occurred many times. This chain joins TRBV28 and TRBJ2-3; D gene ambiguous. Deletions cut 5 bases from V and 0 bases from J, with 12 bases between. Per germline, CDR1 MDHEN and CDR2 SYDVKM. CDR3 length equals 15 residues. DNA for the CDR3: TGTGCCAGCAGTACGAGGACGGCGAGCACAGATACGCAGTATTTT. Translated: CASSTRTASTDTQYF.

About this clonotype: The junction shows a germline mismatch at one end, possibly a read error. The V call is TRBV6-2 or TRBV6-3, the J call TRBJ2-7; a weak D match, TRBD2 (6 bases). The CDR3 sequence is 14 residues long. Germline V CDR1 and CDR2: MNHEY, SVGEGT. The CDR3 protein is CASRRLEGVYEQYF. The CDR3 coding sequence is TGCGCCAGCAGGAGACTAGAGGGAGTCTACGAGCAGTACTTC.

Notes on this clonotype: A single base separates this from a much larger clone, so it may be a read error. V is TRBV6-2 or TRBV6-3 and J is TRBJ2-4; a weak D match, TRBD2 (6 bases). V was pared by 7 bases and J by 6 bases, with 13 bases between. Germline V lookup: CDR1 MNHEY, CDR2 SVGEGT. This CDR3 contains 13 residues. The CDR3 protein is CASILEGPNIQYF. In nucleotides, the CDR3 is TGTGCCAGCATCTTGGAGGGTCCAAACATTCAGTACTTC.

The sample holds many counts of this clonotype. The chain links TRBV2 to TRBJ2-2; 12 nucleotides line up with TRBD2. V trimming: 4 bases; J trimming: 4 bases; junction bases outside the gene matches: 1. Germline V gene data show CDR1 as SNHLY and CDR2 as FYNNEI. The CDR3 runs 15 residues. The CDR3 is CASSGLAGATGELFF. CDR3 bases: TGTGCCAGCAGTGGACTAGCGGGAGCCACCGGGGAGCTGTTTTTT.

This clonotype appeared a few times. Just one base apart from a much larger clone, this may be a read error. The genes are TRBV6-1 and TRBJ2-5; unclear D gene. Germline V gene sequence: CDR1 MNHNS, CDR2 SASEGT. Trimming pared 7 bases from V and 3 bases from J, leaving 9 bases between. The length of the CDR3 is 12 residues. The CDR3 loop is CASIPTEETQYF. In DNA form, the CDR3 reads TGTGCCAGCATACCGACGGAAGAGACCCAGTACTTC.

The J gene is TRBJ2-3, the V gene TRBV19; D is unresolved. The germline gives CDR1 LNHDA, CDR2 SQIVND (reference sequence). The CDR3 has 12 amino acids. Trimming cost V 6 bases and J 5 bases, with 9 bases left between them. CDR3 coding DNA: TGTGCCAGTAGCTGCCTGGGAGATACGCAGTATTTT. This translates into CASSCLGDTQYF.

In its sample, this clonotype was seen many times. The genes are TRBV2 and TRBJ2-2; D unresolved. CDR1 and CDR2 (germline): SNHLY, FYNNEI. Deletions cut 4 bases from V and 7 bases from J, with 7 bases between. The CDR3 is 12 residues long. This CDR3 reads CASSVSDGELFF. CDR3 coding DNA: TGTGCCAGCAGTGTCAGCGACGGGGAGCTGTTTTTT.

This clonotype was observed at least ten times. The chain has TRBV20-1 and TRBJ2-5; possibly TRBD2 for D (6 bases). The CDR3 runs to 14 residues. V was shortened by 5 bases and J by 1 base, with 14 bases between the two germline ends. Looked up from germline, CDR1 is DFQATT and CDR2 is SNEGSKA (reference sequence). CDR3 nucleotide sequence: TGCAGTGCTCCAGTGCGGGGCCTCCAAGAGACCCAGTACTTC. It encodes CSAPVRGLQETQYF.

This clonotype was detected ten times or more. This sequence joins TRBV4-1 and TRBJ1-5; the D is unclear. Deletions cut 3 bases from V and 4 bases from J, with 7 bases between. Germline CDR1 and CDR2: MGHRA and YSYEKL. This CDR3 spans 13 amino acids. CDR3 bases: TGCGCCAGCAGCCACGGACCTAATCAGCCCCAGCATTTT. Its protein product is CASSHGPNQPQHF.

This rearrangement joins TRBV28 to TRBJ2-1; D is ambiguous. Germline-derived CDR1 and CDR2 are MDHEN and SYDVKM. Deletions cut 3 bases from V and 3 bases from J, with 12 bases between. The CDR3 loop spans 15 amino acids. For the CDR3, the DNA is TGTGCCAGCAGTTTCCAAGGGTTCTACTACAATGAGCAGTTCTTC. Its protein is CASSFQGFYYNEQFF.

On this clonotype itself: The junction and the germline gene differ at one end; a read error may be behind it. V and J are TRBV7-6 and TRBJ2-5; 7 nucleotides match TRBD2. Germline V gene sequence: CDR1 SGHVS, CDR2 FNYEAQ. This CDR3 is 15 amino acids long. The CDR3 reads CAGSLERGTGETQYF. The CDR3 DNA reads TGTGCCGGCAGCTTAGAGCGGGGTACCGGGGAGACCCAGTACTTC.

This chain uses TRBV6-1 with TRBJ2-3, with D perhaps TRBD2 (6 bases). Trimming pared 2 bases from V and 6 bases from J, leaving 12 bases between. In germline, CDR1 is MNHNS, CDR2 SASEGT. The CDR3 has 14 amino acids. CDR3 sequence: CASSERRGSDTQYF. The CDR3 nucleotides read TGTGCCAGCAGTGAAAGGAGGGGATCGGATACGCAGTATTTT.

Regarding this clonotype: A read error may account for a junction end that differs from germline. The J gene is TRBJ1-2, the V gene TRBV20-1; no clear D gene. This CDR3 has 12 amino acids. The germline V gene has CDR1 DFQATT and CDR2 SNEGSKA (reference sequence). The CDR3 DNA follows: TGCAGTGCTAGCACCAGGCCCTATGGCTACACATTC. Encoded protein: CSASTRPYGYTF.

The sample holds many counts of this clonotype. The V call is TRBV27, the J call TRBJ2-1; 10 bases map to TRBD2. With 3 bases clipped from V and 10 bases from J, the junction kept 9 bases outside the gene matches. The germline V gene has CDR1 MNHEY and CDR2 SMNVEV (reference sequence). The CDR3 contains 15 residues. For the CDR3, the DNA is TGTGCCAGCAGTTTCTCAGCGGGGGGGGCGGGGGAGCAGTTCTTC. Translated, it gives CASSFSAGGAGEQFF.